This T cell receptor (beta chain) was identified in a study of T-cell reconstitution after alpha-beta-depleted transplantation in children. Preparation of the TCRbeta library was carried out with unique molecular identifiers. TCRdb used MiXCR to reprocess the PCR reads, holding one entry per CDR3 protein. This sample has fewer than 550,000 distinct CDR3 sequences, with 11% found just once. CDR3 size: 18 residues. Germline V gene lookup returns CDR1 SGDLS and CDR2 YYNGEE. V shed 0 bases, J shed 3 bases, and the junction held 10 bases outside the gene matches. This sequence joins TRBV9 and TRBJ2-1, with 9 bases fitting TRBD2. This receptor was obtained from a female patient between 2 and 15 years old who had a stem cell transplant for aplastic anemia, so the T cells may come from the graft donor. This specimen was PBMCs, mostly from graft donor cells, taken 180 days after TCRalphabeta/CD19-depleted stem cell transplant. The CDR3 loop reads CASSVGAGLASHYNEQFF. Here the CDR3 DNA reads TGTGCCAGCAGCGTAGGTGCGGGACTAGCTTCTCACTACAATGAGCAGTTCTTC.